Only a few counts were recorded for the clone carrying this TCR beta chain. Its specificity is unknown. Only in-frame clones appear in the TCRdb table, and some are missing; sequencing was by immunoSEQ multiplex PCR. The sample consists of fewer than 25,000 clones, about 73% of them appearing once. Before sequencing, viral peptide pools were used by the ViraFEST assay to expand antigen-specific CD4+ T cells. CD4+ T cells were isolated after less than 12 days of culture. Vaccinated recipients, who were negative for nucleocapsid antibodies, had no history of SARS-CoV-2 infection. Replacing half the medium with IL-2 medium was done on days 3 and 7. The sample belongs to a study of vaccination effects on CD4 cells after COVID-19. Overall study results and limits: Among infection- and vaccine-induced clones, marked clonal contraction occurred late after vaccination.

The material sequenced was CD4+ T cells from PBMCs cultured with HCoV-229E spike peptides, taken before COVID-19 vaccination. This TCR was recovered from a human donor who received a COVID-19 vaccine.

The chain's CDR3 is CASSWDMNTGELFF. In nucleotides, the CDR3 is TGTGCCAGCTCCTGGGACATGAACACCGGGGAGCTGTTTTTT. The chain employs TRBV5-4 and TRBJ2-2; D possibly corresponds to TRBD1 (6 bases). The V end lost 7 bases, the J end lost 1 base, and 11 bases lay between the germline ends. The CDR3 totals 14 residues. Germline loops: CDR1 SGHNT, CDR2 YYREEE (reference sequence).